This paragraph covers one T cell receptor (beta chain) sequence. Antigen unknown. The donors, all of them Caucasian adults, lived in Nashville, Tennessee. The data were taken from a study of shared clonotypes between healthy human individuals. Between the trimmed V and J ends, which lost 10 bases and 5 bases, there was a span of 18 bases. The CDR3 is 13 amino acids. The germline V gene encodes CDR1 SNHLY and CDR2 FYNNEI. Findings of the study overall: Researchers sampled only blood; tissue repertoires likely differ. Across subsets, estimated richness was generally greater for naive than for memory populations.

Splitting of each subset's genomic DNA was done evenly across several immunoSEQ plates. The data were produced by immunoSEQ multiplex PCR, yet TCRdb's version contains in-frame clones alone and is incomplete. This table has over 2 million clones, 85% to 95% appearing once. The sequenced sample consisted of naive CD4+ T cells sorted from blood. Subset specified: CD45RA+ positively selected. This clonotype was sampled from a man aged 18 to 29 in good health. The chain has TRBV2 and TRBJ2-7; a weak D match, TRBD1 (5 bases). The CDR3 nucleotides read TGTGCCACCCAAGGCAGGGTATATGACGAGCAGTACTTC. This encodes CATQGRVYDEQYF.